One and the same sample provided the 14 T cell receptor beta chains below, sequenced in a study of blood T cells in healthy people across ages. A second 7 to 11 cycle PCR used barcoded and J-beta primers. Each CDR3 protein gets one entry after TCRdb re-called the 5' RACE reads with MiXCR. The repertoire includes over 600,000 distinct CDR3 sequences, 40% to 45% of them detected once, and around 30% sits in the top ten. The sequencing sample was made of blood. The receptors shown here come from an elderly man in good health.

This clonotype was recorded only once. The V call is TRBV20-1, the J call TRBJ2-5; perhaps TRBD2 as D (5 bases). The germline CDR1 and CDR2 sequences are DFQATT and SNEGSKA (reference sequence). Trimming cost V 5 bases and J 7 bases, with 17 bases left between them. The length of the CDR3 is 13 residues. The DNA for the CDR3 is TGCAGTGCTGGCGGGCCCCCCAAGGGGACCCAGTACTTC. The encoded protein is CSAGGPPKGTQYF.

The gene calls are TRBV9 and TRBJ2-3; weak D call: TRBD2 (6 bases). CDR1 is SGDLS and CDR2 is YYNGEE in the germline V gene. The CDR3 is made up of 15 amino acids. Trimming left V 4 bases short and J 1 base short, with 13 bases between. CDR3 residues: CASSYMTGGTDTQYF. DNA for the CDR3: TGTGCCAGCAGCTATATGACGGGGGGCACAGATACGCAGTATTTT.

This clonotype was detected only a few times. The gene calls are TRBV7-6 and TRBJ2-6; 8 bases align to TRBD1. V was pared by 0 bases and J by 4 bases, with 14 bases of the junction left unmatched. Germline CDR1 SGHVS, CDR2 FNYEAQ. The CDR3 sequence is 20 residues long. The CDR3 DNA sequence: TGTGCCAGCAGCTTAGCCTTGGGGAAGACAGGGGACGTGGGGGCCAACGTCCTGACTTTC. Protein: CASSLALGKTGDVGANVLTF.

This clonotype turned up a few times. V gene TRBV5-1 combines with J gene TRBJ2-3; D remains unclear. Trimming pared 0 bases from V and 7 bases from J, leaving 6 bases between. This CDR3 spans 12 amino acids. Germline CDR1 is SGHRS and CDR2 is YFSETQ. CDR3 sequence (DNA): TGCGCCAGCAGCTTGGATTCCCATACGCAGTATTTT. It encodes CASSLDSHTQYF. The variable domain in full, completed from reference TRBV5-1 and TRBJ2-3, reads KAGVTQTPRYLIKTRGQQVTLSCSPISGHRSVSWYQQTPGQGLQFLFEYFSETQRNKGNFPGRFSGRQFSNSRSEMNVSTLELGDSALYLCASSLDSHTQYFGPGTRLTVL.

This clonotype was picked up a small number of times. The chain is built from TRBV27 and TRBJ2-2, with D uncertain. The CDR3 extends over 13 amino acids. Germline values: CDR1 MNHEY, CDR2 SMNVEV (reference sequence). V was clipped by 3 bases and J by 5 bases, with 7 bases between them. CDR3 sequence reads: CASSFDKTGELFF. The CDR3 nucleotides are TGTGCCAGCAGTTTCGATAAAACCGGGGAGCTGTTTTTT.

The chain combines TRBV28 with TRBJ2-3; a weak D match, TRBD1 (5 bases). Trimming stripped 0 bases from V and 1 base from J, with 11 bases between. The CDR3 is 16 residues long. Germline V lookup: CDR1 MDHEN, CDR2 SYDVKM. CDR3 sequence: CASSLWMPQGTDTQYF. The CDR3 DNA reads as TGTGCCAGCAGTTTATGGATGCCACAGGGCACAGATACGCAGTATTTT.

This clonotype has just a few counts. The chain combines TRBV6-5 with TRBJ2-4; TRBD1 agrees at 11 bases. The assigned J gene may be wrong: the sequence end matches TRBJ2-7 better. The CDR3 totals 15 residues. The germline CDR1 and CDR2 sequences are MNHEY and SVGAGI. The CDR3 DNA sequence: TGTGCCAGCAGTAACCGGGACAGGGGGTTTTACGAGCAGTACTTC. Its translation is CASSNRDRGFYEQYF.

V and J are TRBV10-3 and TRBJ2-1; D ambiguous. Trimming removed 4 bases at V and 10 bases at J, with 20 bases between. This CDR3 region has 15 residues. The germline gives CDR1 ENHRY, CDR2 SYGVKD. CDR3: CAISGVGTPNGEQFF. CDR3 coding DNA: TGTGCCATCAGTGGAGTCGGCACCCCCAATGGGGAGCAGTTCTTC.

The V call is TRBV5-1, the J call TRBJ2-3, with a possible D match to TRBD1 (6 bases). Trimming removed 1 base at V and 5 bases at J, with 17 bases between. Germline V gene sequence: CDR1 SGHRS, CDR2 YFSETQ. The length of the CDR3 is 16 residues. CDR3 sequence (DNA): TGCGCCAGCAGCTTGCAGGGGCAGGGGCGCGGAGATACGCAGTATTTT. Translation: CASSLQGQGRGDTQYF.

The genes are TRBV5-5 and TRBJ1-1; no firm D call. V lost 0 bases and J lost 0, with 9 bases in between. Germline loops: CDR1 SGHKS, CDR2 YYEKEE (reference sequence). The CDR3 is 15 residues long. Here the CDR3 DNA reads TGTGCCAGCAGCTTGGTTGTAGGAATGAACACTGAAGCTTTCTTT. It is translated as CASSLVVGMNTEAFF.

The chain joins TRBV7-8 to TRBJ2-1; TRBD1 might be the D (5 bases). The CDR3 contains 14 residues. Per germline, CDR1 SGHVS and CDR2 FQNEAQ. V shed 1 base and J shed 6 bases, with 10 bases lying between them. The CDR3 sequence: CASSLVRTSNEQFF. The CDR3 bases are TGTGCCAGCAGCTTAGTGAGGACAAGCAATGAGCAGTTCTTC.

The chain employs TRBV5-1 and TRBJ2-3; no definite D call. V gave up 0 bases and J gave up 2 bases, with 13 bases separating them. Looked up from germline, CDR1 is SGHRS and CDR2 is YFSETQ. This CDR3 contains 16 residues. The CDR3 DNA reads TGCGCCAGCAGCTTGGAGGGCTGGGCCTTCACAGATACGCAGTATTTT. It specifies CASSLEGWAFTDTQYF.

This sequence joins TRBV20-1 and TRBJ1-4; D gene ambiguous. CDR1 and CDR2 from the germline V gene are DFQATT and SNEGSKA (reference sequence). V lost 1 base and J 6 bases, leaving 12 bases between the germline ends. The CDR3 is 14 amino acids. The CDR3 DNA is TGCAGTGCTAGAGTCCCCGGGCCAGATGAAAAACTGTTTTTT. It codes for CSARVPGPDEKLFF.

This chain links TRBV4-3 with TRBJ1-1; D is unresolved. Germline V gene data show CDR1 as LGHNA and CDR2 as YSLEER. V dropped 1 base and J dropped 2 bases, with 8 bases sitting between them. CDR3 size: 14 residues. CDR3 bases: TGCGCCAGCAGCCAAGGGTATTCAAACACTGAAGCTTTCTTT. Residues: CASSQGYSNTEAFF.